This TCR beta chain is from a study of T cells in Graves' hyperthyroidism and ophthalmopathy. Comment on this clonotype: A clone one base away is much larger, so this may be a read error.

Amplification yielded TCR beta CDR3 regions, with RNA transcripts as the source. The primer set for the first-round RT-PCR of the TCR CDR3 was HTBI. Each CDR3 protein is one row after TCRdb ran MiXCR on the multiplex PCR reads. Of approximately 600,000 distinct CDR3 sequences in the sample, approximately 15% were seen once. Germline loops: CDR1 MDHEN, CDR2 SYDVKM. The CDR3 runs to 16 residues. V usage is TRBV28 and J usage is TRBJ1-2; the match to TRBD1 covers 8 bases. Sequenced input: blood. The receptor was isolated from a woman aged 18-29 years with Graves' ophthalmopathy. The DNA for the CDR3 is TGTGTCAGCAGCCCAGGGGGCGGCGTACTCTCAGACGGCTACACCTTC. Translation: CVSSPGGGVLSDGYTF.